These 18 T cell receptor beta chains originate from one sample sequenced in a study of T cells in Graves' hyperthyroidism and ophthalmopathy. Amplification of TCR beta CDR3 regions used RNA as the template. With the HTBI primer set, the TCR CDR3 went through a first round of RT-PCR. TCRdb passed the multiplex PCR reads through MiXCR, listing each CDR3 protein once. Among 550,000 to 700,000 distinct CDR3 sequences listed, under 15% were seen once. Source material: blood. These receptors were taken from a woman aged 40 to 50 with Graves' ophthalmopathy.

The chain carries TRBV7-2 and TRBJ1-2; a weak D match, TRBD1 (5 bases). Germline lookup yields CDR1 SGHTA and CDR2 FQGNSA. The CDR3 sequence is 14 residues long. V was shortened by 1 base and J by 2 bases, with 8 bases between the two germline ends. CDR3 residues: CASSLVAGNYGYTF. CDR3 bases: TGTGCCAGCAGCTTAGTCGCAGGGAACTATGGCTACACCTTC.

The chain is built from TRBV12-5 and TRBJ1-2, with D unresolved. The CDR3 is 14 amino acids. V lost 5 bases to trimming and J lost 2 bases, with 12 bases between them. Germline CDR1 reads LGHNT; CDR2 reads FRNRAP. The CDR3 region has the DNA TGTGCTAGTGGTCCCGTCGACGGGAACTATGGCTACACCTTC. Protein sequence: CASGPVDGNYGYTF.

This clonotype showed up just a few times. The chain joins TRBV11-2 to TRBJ2-3; no clear D gene. The V end was cut by 3 bases, the J end by 0 bases, with 13 bases between. Germline lookup yields CDR1 SGHAT and CDR2 FQNNGV. This CDR3 is 16 amino acids long. The CDR3 reads CASSFNPFPSTDTQYF. Written as DNA, the CDR3 is TGTGCCAGCAGCTTTAATCCCTTTCCTAGCACAGATACGCAGTATTTT. The variable domain in full, with the rest retrieved from reference TRBV11-2 and TRBJ2-3, is EAGVAQSPRYKIIEKRQSVAFWCNPISGHATLYWYQQILGQGPKLLIQFQNNGVVDDSQLPKDRFSAERLKGVDSTLKIQPAKLEDSAVYLCASSFNPFPSTDTQYFGPGTRLTVL.

This clonotype was found many times. The V and J genes are TRBV6-4 and TRBJ1-1; 8 bases match TRBD1. CDR1 is MRHNA and CDR2 is SNTAGT in the germline V gene. V gave up 6 bases and J gave up 2 bases; unmatched junction bases: 14. The CDR3 covers 17 residues. CDR3 sequence reads: CASSPGDRSPLNTEAFF. The DNA for the CDR3 is TGTGCCAGCAGCCCGGGGGACAGGAGCCCCCTTAACACTGAAGCTTTCTTT.

The rearrangement uses TRBV7-6 and TRBJ2-7; 13 nucleotides line up with TRBD2. CDR3 length: 16 residues. The junction had 10 bases not matched to a gene; V was cut back by 5 bases and J by 6 bases. The germline gives CDR1 SGHVS, CDR2 FNYEAQ. CDR3 DNA sequence: TGTGCCAGCAGCCCCGGGACTAGCGGGGTGGAAGGCGAGCAGTACTTC. This translates into CASSPGTSGVEGEQYF.

The DNA of the CDR3 is TGTGCCAGCAGTTACTTAGCGGGTTCCGGCCCTCAAGAGACCCAGTACTTC. It codes for CASSYLAGSGPQETQYF. The chain has TRBV6-5 and TRBJ2-5; 7 positions agree with TRBD2. Trimming at V came to 1 base and at J to 2 bases, leaving 10 bases not matched to a gene. Germline CDR1 MNHEY, CDR2 SVGAGI. The CDR3 consists of 17 residues.

This clonotype was recorded at least ten times. The J gene is TRBJ1-1, the V gene TRBV14, with TRBD1 matching 7 bases. V shed 0 bases and J 2 bases; nucleotides not matched to a gene: 9. Per germline, CDR1 SGHDN and CDR2 FVKESK. This CDR3 contains 17 residues. The CDR3 coding sequence is TGTGCCAGCAGCCAAGACTCCCTTTGGACAGGTAACACTGAAGCTTTCTTT. Translated, it gives CASSQDSLWTGNTEAFF.

The table lists this clonotype with a few counts. CDR3 amino acids: CASSLNEGRETQYF. As DNA, the CDR3 is TGTGCCAGCAGCTTGAATGAGGGGCGAGAGACCCAGTACTTC. This chain uses TRBV5-6 with TRBJ2-5; D possibly uses TRBD1 or TRBD2 (5 bases each). V lost 1 base and J lost 4, with 11 bases in between. The CDR3 loop spans 14 amino acids. Per the germline V gene, CDR1 is SGHDT and CDR2 is YYEEEE.

In the case of this clonotype: This sequence may be a read error, since a much larger clone differs from it by one base. The J gene is TRBJ2-5, the V gene TRBV24-1; D is perhaps TRBD2 (6 bases). The CDR3 runs to 14 residues. Germline V gene data show CDR1 as KGHDR and CDR2 as SFDVKD. CDR3 nucleotides: TGTACCACCAGTGACCGGGGGACCCAAGAGACCCAGTACTTC. Translated, it gives CTTSDRGTQETQYF.

This clonotype was found many times. The chain uses TRBV28 and TRBJ1-2, with unresolved D. This CDR3 region has 13 residues. CDR1 and CDR2 (germline): MDHEN, SYDVKM. With 3 bases removed from V and 7 bases from J, the gap between germline ends came to 12 bases. The CDR3 sequence: CASSFTGKGGYTF. CDR3 sequence (DNA): TGTGCCAGCAGTTTCACGGGTAAAGGTGGCTACACCTTC.

This clonotype has a handful of counts. V usage is TRBV28 and J usage is TRBJ2-5; TRBD1 is a possible D gene (6 bases). CDR1 and CDR2 (germline): MDHEN, SYDVKM. This CDR3 region has 12 residues. Trimming stripped 5 bases from V and 4 bases from J, with 8 bases between. CDR3 protein: CASSTDRETQYF. The CDR3 DNA sequence: TGTGCCAGCAGTACGGACAGAGAGACCCAGTACTTC.

This clonotype showed up many times. V and J are TRBV6-1 and TRBJ2-7, with 8 positions matching TRBD1. Per the germline V gene, CDR1 is MNHNS and CDR2 is SASEGT. The CDR3 has 13 residues. V shed 6 bases, J shed 3 bases, and the junction held 4 bases outside the gene matches. The CDR3 sequence: CASRTGQDYEQYF. In DNA, the CDR3 is TGTGCCAGCAGAACGGGACAGGACTACGAGCAGTACTTC.

This clonotype was counted many times. The genes are TRBV7-9 and TRBJ2-7; D is perhaps TRBD2 (6 bases). The CDR3 consists of 14 residues. Germline loops: CDR1 SEHNR, CDR2 FQNEAQ (reference sequence). V shed 4 bases and J shed 0 bases, with 10 bases lying between them. In nucleotides, the CDR3 is TGTGCCAGCAGCTGGGACTTAAGCTCCTACGAGCAGTACTTC. Translating it yields CASSWDLSSYEQYF.

This clonotype has ten or more counts. The chain has TRBV11-3 and TRBJ2-2; D remains ambiguous. Trimming left V 0 bases short and J 3 bases short, with 5 bases between. The CDR3 extends over 14 amino acids. The germline V gene has CDR1 SGHNT and CDR2 YENEEA. The CDR3 sequence is CASSLDGYTGELFF. The CDR3 coding sequence is TGTGCCAGCAGCTTAGATGGATACACCGGGGAGCTGTTTTTT.

In this sample, this clonotype turned up many times. The V gene is TRBV20-1, the J gene TRBJ2-7, with TRBD2 matching over 11 bases. With 3 bases clipped from V and 4 bases from J, the junction kept 8 bases outside the gene matches. The CDR3 is made up of 15 amino acids. Germline V gene data show CDR1 as DFQATT and CDR2 as SNEGSKA (reference sequence). CDR3 DNA: TGCAGTGCTAGGAGCACTAGCGGGAGTATTTACGAGCAGTACTTC. It codes for CSARSTSGSIYEQYF.

The V gene is TRBV15, the J gene TRBJ1-6; TRBD1 might be the D (6 bases). The V end was cut by 2 bases, the J end by 8 bases, with 22 bases between. Germline CDR1 reads LNHNV; CDR2 reads YYDKDF (reference sequence). This CDR3 region has 18 residues. The CDR3 is CATSRFLTGRDFDSPLHF. DNA for the CDR3: TGTGCCACCAGCAGATTCCTTACAGGGAGGGATTTTGATTCACCCCTCCACTTT.

This clonotype appeared many times. The V gene is TRBV7-2, the J gene TRBJ2-5, with D possibly matching TRBD2 (5 bases). With 7 bases removed from V and 1 base from J, the gap between germline ends came to 10 bases. The CDR3 spans 13 residues. The germline V gene encodes CDR1 SGHTA and CDR2 FQGNSA. The DNA for the CDR3 is TGTGCCAGCACCCGGGGAGTCCAAGAGACCCAGTACTTC. It is translated as CASTRGVQETQYF.

This clonotype came up many times. The chain carries TRBV19 and TRBJ2-5; D is perhaps TRBD2 (6 bases). The CDR3 is 15 residues long. Germline V gene lookup returns CDR1 LNHDA and CDR2 SQIVND (reference sequence). Trimming pared 3 bases from V and 2 bases from J, leaving 13 bases between. DNA for the CDR3: TGTGCCAGTAGTATTAGGGGACTGAAACAAGAGACCCAGTACTTC. It encodes CASSIRGLKQETQYF.